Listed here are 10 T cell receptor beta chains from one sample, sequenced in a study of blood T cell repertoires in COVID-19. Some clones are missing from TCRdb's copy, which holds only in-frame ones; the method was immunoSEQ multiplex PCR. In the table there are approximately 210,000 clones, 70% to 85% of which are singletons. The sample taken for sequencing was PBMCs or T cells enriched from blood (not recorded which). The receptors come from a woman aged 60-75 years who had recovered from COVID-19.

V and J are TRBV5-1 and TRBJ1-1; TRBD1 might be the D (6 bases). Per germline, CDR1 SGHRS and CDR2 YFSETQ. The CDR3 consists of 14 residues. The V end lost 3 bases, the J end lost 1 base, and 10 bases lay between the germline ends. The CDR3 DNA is TGCGCCAGCAGCTCACAGGGTGGGAACACTGAAGCTTTCTTT. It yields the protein CASSSQGGNTEAFF.

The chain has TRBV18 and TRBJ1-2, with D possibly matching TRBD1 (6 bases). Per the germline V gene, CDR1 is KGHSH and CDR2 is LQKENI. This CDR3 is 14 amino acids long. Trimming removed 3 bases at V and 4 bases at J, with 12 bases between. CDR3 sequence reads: CASSPEQGPYGYTF. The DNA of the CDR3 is TGTGCCAGCTCACCTGAACAGGGCCCCTATGGCTACACCTTC.

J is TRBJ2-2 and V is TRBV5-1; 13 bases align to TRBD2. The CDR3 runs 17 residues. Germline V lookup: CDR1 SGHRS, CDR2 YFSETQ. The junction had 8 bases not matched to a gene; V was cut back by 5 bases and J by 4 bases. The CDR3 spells CASRDRTSGGPTGELFF. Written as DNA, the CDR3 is TGCGCCAGCAGAGATCGGACTAGCGGGGGACCCACCGGGGAGCTGTTTTTT. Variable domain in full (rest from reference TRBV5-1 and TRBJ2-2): KAGVTQTPRYLIKTRGQQVTLSCSPISGHRSVSWYQQTPGQGLQFLFEYFSETQRNKGNFPGRFSGRQFSNSRSEMNVSTLELGDSALYLCASRDRTSGGPTGELFFGEGSRLTVL.

This chain's CDR3 is CASSIRVGGTEAFF. The CDR3 nucleotides are TGTGCCAGTAGTATAAGGGTCGGGGGGACTGAAGCTTTCTTT. The V and J genes are TRBV19 and TRBJ1-1; perhaps TRBD1 as D (5 bases). Germline CDR1 is LNHDA and CDR2 is SQIVND (reference sequence). With 2 bases removed from V and 5 bases from J, the gap between germline ends came to 12 bases. The CDR3 is 14 residues long. Complete variable domain (other parts from reference TRBV19 and TRBJ1-1): DGGITQSPKYLFRKEGQNVTLSCEQNLNHDAMYWYRQDPGQGLRLIYYSQIVNDFQKGDIAEGYSVSREKKESFPLTVTSAQKNPTAFYLCASSIRVGGTEAFFGQGTRLTVV.

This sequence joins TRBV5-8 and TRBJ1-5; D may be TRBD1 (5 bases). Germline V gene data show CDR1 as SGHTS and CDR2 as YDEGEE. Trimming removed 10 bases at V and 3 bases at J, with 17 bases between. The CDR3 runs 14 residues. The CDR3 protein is CAANPGGTNQPQHF. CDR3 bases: TGTGCCGCCAACCCTGGGGGGACCAATCAGCCCCAGCATTTT.

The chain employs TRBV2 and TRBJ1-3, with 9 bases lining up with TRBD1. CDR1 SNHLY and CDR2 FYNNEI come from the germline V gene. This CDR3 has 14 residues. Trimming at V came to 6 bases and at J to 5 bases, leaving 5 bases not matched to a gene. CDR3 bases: TGTGCCAGCAGAGGACAGGGGACGAGAAACACCATATATTTT. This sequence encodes CASRGQGTRNTIYF.

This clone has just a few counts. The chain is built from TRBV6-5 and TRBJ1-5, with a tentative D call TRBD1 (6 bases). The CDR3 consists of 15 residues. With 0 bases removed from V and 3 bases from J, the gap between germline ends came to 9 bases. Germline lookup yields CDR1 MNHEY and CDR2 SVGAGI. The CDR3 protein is CASSYSSGDNQPQHF. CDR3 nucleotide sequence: TGTGCCAGCAGTTACTCGTCAGGGGACAATCAGCCCCAGCATTTT.

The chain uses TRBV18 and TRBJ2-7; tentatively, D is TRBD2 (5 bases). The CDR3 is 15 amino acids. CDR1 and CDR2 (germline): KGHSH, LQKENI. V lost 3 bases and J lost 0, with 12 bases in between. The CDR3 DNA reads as TGTGCCAGCTCACCCGGGGAAGGGAGCTCCTACGAGCAGTACTTC. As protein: CASSPGEGSSYEQYF.

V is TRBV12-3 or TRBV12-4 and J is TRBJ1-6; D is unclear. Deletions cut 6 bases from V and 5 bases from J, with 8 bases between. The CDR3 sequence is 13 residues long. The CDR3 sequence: CASSDGDNSPLHF. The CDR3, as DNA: TGTGCCAGCAGCGACGGAGATAATTCACCCCTCCACTTT.

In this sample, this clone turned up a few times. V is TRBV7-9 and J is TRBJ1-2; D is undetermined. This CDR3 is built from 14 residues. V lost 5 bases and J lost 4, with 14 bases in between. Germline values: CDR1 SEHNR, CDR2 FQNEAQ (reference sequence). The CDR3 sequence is CASSSQASFYGYTF. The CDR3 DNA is TGTGCCAGCAGCAGCCAGGCGTCTTTCTATGGCTACACCTTC.